One and the same sample provided the 22 T cell receptor beta chains below, sequenced in a study of response to subunit inactivated influenza vaccine. TCRdb re-derived calls from the RT-PCR reads in MiXCR, one entry per CDR3 protein. The data show about 800,000 distinct CDR3 sequences, about 20% seen once. The source material was PBMCs from blood, sampled less than 6 days after vaccination. Receptors were obtained from a man aged 45-65 years who received an inactivated influenza vaccine.

This clonotype appeared a single time. The chain uses TRBV7-6 and TRBJ2-6; D unclear. The CDR3 sequence is 15 residues long. Germline V lookup: CDR1 SGHVS, CDR2 FNYEAQ. Trimming shortened V by 3 bases and J by 4 bases, and 10 bases separated the two germline ends. CDR3 loop: CASSLTQSGANVLTF. CDR3 bases: TGTGCCAGCAGCTTGACCCAGAGCGGGGCCAACGTCCTGACTTTC.

This chain links TRBV20-1 with TRBJ2-3, with D perhaps being TRBD1 or TRBD2 (5 bases each). V was trimmed by 6 bases and J by 10 bases, leaving 14 bases between them. The CDR3 contains 11 residues. Germline V gene lookup returns CDR1 DFQATT and CDR2 SNEGSKA (reference sequence). CDR3 loop: CSASQGTSQYF. For the CDR3, the DNA is TGCAGTGCCTCCCAAGGGACCTCGCAGTATTTT.

The chain has TRBV9 and TRBJ2-3, with D perhaps TRBD2 (6 bases). Looked up from germline, CDR1 is SGDLS and CDR2 is YYNGEE. The CDR3 totals 17 residues. The V end lost 3 bases, the J end lost 6 bases, and 23 bases lay between the germline ends. Written as DNA, the CDR3 is TGTGCCAGCAGCGGGCCAGCGGCGGGGCAACCTCTCGATACGCAGTATTTT. It specifies CASSGPAAGQPLDTQYF.

The chain couples TRBV7-2 to TRBJ2-7; D gene ambiguous. The V gene's germline CDR1 is SGHTA and CDR2 FQGNSA. Between the trimmed V and J ends, which lost 1 base and 3 bases, there was a span of 16 bases. This CDR3 is 16 amino acids long. The CDR3 DNA reads as TGTGCCAGCAGCTTAGTTGGTTCGCAGGTGGTCTACGAGCAGTACTTC. Translated: CASSLVGSQVVYEQYF.

This rearrangement joins TRBV2 to TRBJ2-2, with TRBD2 identical over 9 bases. The CDR3 sequence is 15 residues long. With 8 bases clipped from V and 1 base from J, the junction kept 5 bases outside the gene matches. Germline loops: CDR1 SNHLY, CDR2 FYNNEI. Written as DNA, the CDR3 is TGTGCCAGCGGGGGACTAGCAGGGAACACCGGGGAGCTGTTTTTT. Amino acids: CASGGLAGNTGELFF.

A few counts support this clonotype. J is TRBJ2-7 and V is TRBV29-1; the D is unclear. The V and J ends lost 4 bases and 1 base respectively, with 8 bases between them. Per the germline V gene, CDR1 is SQVTM and CDR2 is ANQGSEA. The CDR3 is 12 residues long. The CDR3 spells CSVVYGSYEQYF. In nucleotides, the CDR3 is TGCAGCGTTGTTTACGGATCCTACGAGCAGTACTTC.

This clonotype was seen more than once but under ten times. The V and J genes are TRBV5-6 and TRBJ2-7; TRBD1 matches at 11 bases. The CDR3 totals 16 residues. The V segment lost 0 bases and the J segment 7 bases; nucleotides outside the gene matches: 9. Germline loops: CDR1 SGHDT, CDR2 YYEEEE. The CDR3 nucleotides read TGTGCCAGCAGCTTGGGGATAGGACAGGGGGCTCGTGAGCAGTACTTC. Translation: CASSLGIGQGAREQYF.

In this sample, this clonotype turned up a few times. The J gene is TRBJ2-3, the V gene TRBV7-2; D ambiguous. Germline CDR1 and CDR2: SGHTA and FQGNSA. This CDR3 is built from 14 residues. V was clipped by 7 bases and J by 2 bases, with 13 bases between them. CDR3 bases: TGTGCCAGCAACCCCCAAAGAAACACAGATACGCAGTATTTT. Translated, it gives CASNPQRNTDTQYF.

This clonotype was detected only a few times. Mismatch with germline at one junction end may stem from a read error. The chain is built from TRBV20-1 and TRBJ2-6, with D possibly matching TRBD1 (6 bases). The CDR3 covers 16 residues. The germline CDR1 and CDR2 sequences are DFQATT and SNEGSKA (reference sequence). In DNA form, the CDR3 reads TGCAGTGCTACTAAAGGGGGAGCCTCTAGGGCCAACGTCCTGACTTTC. Translating it yields CSATKGGASRANVLTF.

The chain carries TRBV20-1 and TRBJ1-2, with D hard to call. Germline loops: CDR1 DFQATT, CDR2 SNEGSKA (reference sequence). The V end lost 7 bases, the J end lost 5 bases, and 11 bases lay between the germline ends. The CDR3 loop spans 11 amino acids. The CDR3 region has the DNA TGCAGTGAAACGGGCGAATATGGCTACACCTTC. Translating gives CSETGEYGYTF.

This clonotype came up a few times. V and J are TRBV6-1 and TRBJ2-7; TRBD1 matches at 9 bases. Trimming cost V 9 bases and J 2 bases; bases outside gene matches: 8. This CDR3 has 14 residues. Germline lookup yields CDR1 MNHNS and CDR2 SASEGT. The CDR3, as DNA: TGTGCCAGTACCGGGGGACAGGGAACCTACGAGCAGTACTTC. It codes for CASTGGQGTYEQYF.

The chain is built from TRBV20-1 and TRBJ1-1; tentatively, D is TRBD1 (5 bases). The CDR3 is 13 amino acids. The germline V gene encodes CDR1 DFQATT and CDR2 SNEGSKA (reference sequence). V lost 1 base, J lost 4 bases, and 10 bases lay in between. CDR3 protein: CSARVPQGTEAFF. Here the CDR3 DNA reads TGCAGTGCTAGAGTTCCCCAGGGCACTGAAGCTTTCTTT.

A few counts support this clonotype. The chain has TRBV12-3 or TRBV12-4 and TRBJ1-4; 7 nucleotides match TRBD1. Germline trimming cut 3 bases from V and 10 bases from J; bases unmatched to any gene: 8. The CDR3 is made up of 14 amino acids. The CDR3 protein is CASSFRQGSGKLFF. Here the CDR3 DNA reads TGTGCCAGCAGTTTTCGACAGGGTTCGGGAAAACTGTTTTTT.

This clonotype has more than one count but fewer than ten. CDR3 in DNA: TGTGCCAGCAGCGTACCGGGAGGGGGGCCTCAAGAGACCCAGTACTTC. Encoded protein: CASSVPGGGPQETQYF. The genes are TRBV9 and TRBJ2-5; TRBD2 agrees at 8 bases. Germline V gives CDR1 SGDLS, CDR2 YYNGEE. The CDR3 spans 16 residues. J lost 2 bases, V lost 1 base, and 7 bases had no gene match. Together with reference TRBV9 and TRBJ2-5, the CDR3 gives the full variable domain: DSGVTQTPKHLITATGQRVTLRCSPRSGDLSVYWYQQSLDQGLQFLIQYYNGEERAKGNILERFSAQQFPDLHSELNLSSLELGDSALYFCASSVPGGGPQETQYFGPGTRLLVL.

A few counts support this clonotype. The rearrangement links TRBV10-3 to TRBJ2-3, with a weak D call TRBD2 (6 bases). The germline V and J ends were trimmed by 2 bases and 8 bases, with 17 bases remaining between them. Germline CDR1 reads ENHRY; CDR2 reads SYGVKD. The CDR3 is made up of 15 amino acids. This chain's CDR3 is CAISEPNREVATQYF. The CDR3 DNA is TGTGCCATCAGTGAGCCCAATAGGGAGGTCGCTACGCAGTATTTT.

This rearrangement joins TRBV20-1 to TRBJ1-1; D not certain. The V end was cut by 1 base, the J end by 1 base, with 10 bases between. Germline V gene lookup returns CDR1 DFQATT and CDR2 SNEGSKA (reference sequence). The CDR3 totals 14 residues. In DNA, the CDR3 is TGCAGTGCTAGAGCAGGCGGACCGAACACTGAAGCTTTCTTT. It specifies CSARAGGPNTEAFF.

The chain uses TRBV24-1 and TRBJ2-3; 9 bases line up with TRBD1. V trimming: 4 bases; J trimming: 4 bases; junction bases outside the gene matches: 5. Germline V gene data show CDR1 as KGHDR and CDR2 as SFDVKD. CDR3 size: 15 residues. The CDR3 loop reads CATSDRDREPDTQYF. As DNA, the CDR3 is TGTGCCACCAGTGACCGGGACAGGGAACCAGATACGCAGTATTTT.

This clonotype was found a few times. J is TRBJ2-7 and V is TRBV5-1, with D possibly TRBD2 on 5 matching bases. Looked up from germline, CDR1 is SGHRS and CDR2 is YFSETQ. The V gene lost 6 bases and the J gene lost 2 bases, with 6 bases spanning the gap. The CDR3 loop spans 11 amino acids. Here the CDR3 DNA reads TGCGCCAGCAACGGGGCCTACGAGCAGTACTTC. Translation gives CASNGAYEQYF.

This chain joins TRBV27 and TRBJ2-5; 10 bases line up with TRBD1. Germline V gives CDR1 MNHEY, CDR2 SMNVEV (reference sequence). V was pared by 4 bases and J by 4 bases, with 6 bases of the junction left unmatched. The CDR3 runs 15 residues. For the CDR3, the DNA is TGTGCCAGCAGTTCCACGACAGGGGGCCCAGAGACCCAGTACTTC. Translating gives CASSSTTGGPETQYF.

The V call is TRBV30, the J call TRBJ2-6; the match to TRBD1 covers 8 bases. This CDR3 region has 17 residues. The ends lost 0 bases at V and 2 bases at J; junction bases unmatched: 6. Germline V gene sequence: CDR1 GTSNPN, CDR2 SVGIG (reference sequence). The CDR3 region is CAWSVGQGFPGANVLTF. For the CDR3, the DNA is TGTGCCTGGAGTGTAGGACAGGGTTTTCCTGGGGCCAACGTCCTGACTTTC.

This chain's CDR3 is CASSKASGASTDTQYF. CDR3 nucleotides: TGTGCCAGCAGCAAAGCTAGCGGGGCGAGCACAGATACGCAGTATTTT. The chain is built from TRBV21-1 and TRBJ2-3; the table calls TRBD2, which could not be checked here. TRBV21-1 is termed a pseudogene. The length of the CDR3 is 16 residues.

This clonotype came up a few times. J is TRBJ2-2 and V is TRBV20-1, with 8 bases aligning to TRBD2. Germline V gene lookup returns CDR1 DFQATT and CDR2 SNEGSKA (reference sequence). The CDR3 loop spans 16 amino acids. The ends lost 2 bases at V and 6 bases at J; junction bases unmatched: 11. The CDR3 loop is CSARNPPLTSAGELFF. The CDR3 nucleotides read TGCAGTGCTAGAAACCCTCCCCTGACTAGCGCCGGGGAGCTGTTTTTT.